Shown below are 26 T cell receptor beta chains from a single sample sequenced in a study of blood T cells in healthy people across ages. Through a sample-barcoded 5' primer and a J-beta primer mix, a second PCR was run for roughly 7 to 12 cycles. TCRdb reprocessed the 5' RACE reads with MiXCR, giving one entry per CDR3 protein. In the table there are about 1.6 million distinct CDR3 sequences, about 31% of which are singletons. The specimen was blood. These receptors came from a woman younger than 45 in good health.

The genes are TRBV7-9 and TRBJ1-1; TRBD1 agrees at 8 bases. V lost 1 base and J lost 1; bases outside the gene matches: 2. Looked up from germline, CDR1 is SEHNR and CDR2 is FQNEAQ (reference sequence). This CDR3 spans 15 amino acids. Here the CDR3 reads CASSLGDRTNTEAFF. CDR3 coding DNA: TGTGCCAGCAGCTTAGGGGACAGGACGAACACTGAAGCTTTCTTT.

This chain joins TRBV30 and TRBJ1-1; TRBD1 aligns across 8 bases. This CDR3 has 13 residues. In germline, CDR1 is GTSNPN, CDR2 SVGIG (reference sequence). The V and J ends lost 4 bases and 4 bases, in that order; junction bases with no gene match: 5. This CDR3 reads CAWMLGQGTEAFF. The CDR3 nucleotides are TGTGCCTGGATGCTCGGACAGGGCACTGAAGCTTTCTTT.

CDR3 sequence (DNA): TGTGCCAGCAGTTTTATATCTTATGGAGACAACCCCTTTTGGTACAATGAGCAGTTCTTC. Protein product: CASSFISYGDNPFWYNEQFF. The rearrangement uses TRBV12-3 or TRBV12-4 and TRBJ2-1; D remains ambiguous. CDR3 size: 20 residues. Trimming removed 3 bases at V and 4 bases at J, with 28 bases between.

The CDR3 region has the DNA TGTGCCAGCACCAGACTTCTAAAGTCCACAGATACGCAGTATTTT. This encodes CASTRLLKSTDTQYF. V is TRBV12-3 or TRBV12-4 and J is TRBJ2-3; no clear D. The CDR3 is 15 amino acids. Trimming pared 7 bases from V and 2 bases from J, leaving 16 bases between.

There are a few counts of this clonotype. This chain links TRBV4-1 with TRBJ2-2; D is perhaps TRBD2 (6 bases). Trimming removed 3 bases from V and 3 bases from J, with 20 bases in between. Germline CDR1 MGHRA, CDR2 YSYEKL. This CDR3 is built from 18 residues. CDR3 residues: CASSQSDLRDSDTGELFF. The CDR3 nucleotides are TGCGCCAGCAGCCAGTCAGATCTCCGGGACTCAGACACCGGGGAGCTGTTTTTT.

There are many counts of this clonotype. The chain employs TRBV12-3 or TRBV12-4 and TRBJ1-1; 7 nucleotides agree with TRBD1. Losses at the gene ends were 0 bases for V and 5 bases for J; bases not matched to a gene: 3. This CDR3 is 14 amino acids long. The CDR3 sequence: CASSLATGATEAFF. Written as DNA, the CDR3 is TGTGCCAGCAGTTTAGCTACAGGGGCGACTGAAGCTTTCTTT.

This clonotype was picked up a small number of times. The chain couples TRBV27 to TRBJ2-7, with D tentatively TRBD1 (6 bases). Germline loops: CDR1 MNHEY, CDR2 SMNVEV (reference sequence). CDR3 length: 14 residues. Trimming left V 5 bases short and J 1 base short, with 12 bases between. The CDR3 loop is CASSQPTGSYEQYF. The CDR3, as DNA: TGTGCCAGCAGTCAACCTACAGGGTCCTACGAGCAGTACTTC.

In regard to this clonotype: One base away lies a much larger clone, so this may be a sequencing read error. V and J are TRBV29-1 and TRBJ2-1; tentative D call: TRBD2 (6 bases). V was shortened by 8 bases and J by 6 bases, with 20 bases between the two germline ends. Germline V gene lookup returns CDR1 SQVTM and CDR2 ANQGSEA. This CDR3 contains 14 residues. The chain's CDR3 is CSSRGEAACNEQFF. CDR3 coding DNA: TGCAGCTCTCGAGGGGAGGCGGCCTGCAATGAGCAGTTCTTC.

In its sample, this clonotype was seen a few times. V gene TRBV27 combines with J gene TRBJ1-1; D perhaps matches TRBD1 (5 bases). CDR3 size: 14 residues. The germline gives CDR1 MNHEY, CDR2 SMNVEV (reference sequence). Trimming left V 4 bases short and J 5 bases short, with 14 bases between. This chain's CDR3 is CASSSGFQGTEAFF. The CDR3 DNA is TGTGCCAGCAGTTCTGGATTCCAGGGTACTGAAGCTTTCTTT.

This clonotype was seen only once. This chain links TRBV2 with TRBJ2-5; 13 positions match TRBD2. CDR1 and CDR2 from the germline V gene are SNHLY and FYNNEI. There are 16 residues in the CDR3. J lost 11 bases, V lost 6 bases, and 15 bases had no gene match. The CDR3 sequence: CASSLGLAGEMGEQYF. For the CDR3, the DNA is TGTGCCAGCAGCCTCGGACTAGCGGGGGAAATGGGAGAGCAGTACTTC.

The sample holds many counts of this clonotype. The V call is TRBV29-1, the J call TRBJ2-3, with TRBD1 identical over 7 bases. Looked up from germline, CDR1 is SQVTM and CDR2 is ANQGSEA. CDR3 length: 14 residues. V shed 7 bases, J shed 4 bases, and the junction held 11 bases outside the gene matches. In nucleotides, the CDR3 is TGCAGCGGGCGGCCGACAGGGAAATCAGATACGCAGTATTTT. Protein: CSGRPTGKSDTQYF.

This clonotype was counted only a few times. Here the CDR3 reads CASSFEVGYNNEQFF. Written as DNA, the CDR3 is TGTGCCAGCAGTTTTGAGGTAGGGTACAACAATGAGCAGTTCTTC. The chain has TRBV12-3 or TRBV12-4 and TRBJ2-1; no clear D gene. The CDR3 is made up of 15 amino acids. Trimming took 3 bases from V and 5 from J, leaving 14 bases between them.

This clonotype has only a few counts. The CDR3 bases are TGCAGGCCTACAGGGGACACCTACGAGCAGTACTTC. Encoded protein: CRPTGDTYEQYF. The chain combines TRBV20-1 with TRBJ2-7; 7 bases fit TRBD1. The CDR3 is 12 amino acids. Germline V gene data show CDR1 as DFQATT and CDR2 as SNEGSKA (reference sequence).

V and J are TRBV28 and TRBJ1-4, with 12 bases matching TRBD1. Trimming at V came to 5 bases and at J to 4 bases, leaving 5 bases not matched to a gene. Per germline, CDR1 MDHEN and CDR2 SYDVKM. The length of the CDR3 is 16 residues. CDR3 bases: TGTGCCAGCAGTCCGGGACAGGGGGCTCTTAATGAAAAACTGTTTTTT. This gives the protein CASSPGQGALNEKLFF.

The chain combines TRBV6-2 or TRBV6-3 with TRBJ2-7, with a weak D call TRBD1 (6 bases). Trimming took off 5 bases at V and 6 bases at J, with 20 bases between the two ends. This CDR3 contains 15 residues. The V gene's germline CDR1 is MNHEY and CDR2 SVGEGT. This CDR3 is CASSRTRTGLGEQYF. The CDR3 DNA reads as TGTGCCAGCAGTAGAACGCGAACAGGGTTGGGCGAGCAGTACTTC.

The V call is TRBV5-5, the J call TRBJ2-3; 7 positions agree with TRBD2. The CDR3 is made up of 14 amino acids. CDR1 and CDR2 from the germline V gene are SGHKS and YYEKEE (reference sequence). The J segment lost 5 bases and the V segment lost 4 bases, leaving 7 bases of the junction unmatched. CDR3 amino acids: CASSLGGNIDTQYF. CDR3 sequence (DNA): TGTGCCAGCAGCCTCGGGGGGAACATAGATACGCAGTATTTT.

This clonotype was found once. The chain employs TRBV27 and TRBJ2-7; D possibly corresponds to TRBD2 (6 bases). Deletions cut 2 bases from V and 0 bases from J, with 17 bases between. The CDR3 sequence is 17 residues long. Germline V gives CDR1 MNHEY, CDR2 SMNVEV (reference sequence). The CDR3 DNA reads TGTGCCAGCAGTTTAACCCCAAGCGGGTCTGGCTCCTACGAGCAGTACTTC. Translated, it gives CASSLTPSGSGSYEQYF.

This chain links TRBV12-3 or TRBV12-4 with TRBJ2-5, with 7 bases that match TRBD2. The DNA end lines up better with TRBJ2-7; the J call may be wrong. This CDR3 spans 15 amino acids. The CDR3 coding sequence is TGTGCCAGCAGAAGGGCTAGCGGCATTTTCTACGAGCAGTACTTC. It yields the protein CASRRASGIFYEQYF.

This clonotype was counted once. The chain has TRBV20-1 and TRBJ2-1, with 9 bases identical to TRBD2. Germline V gene sequence: CDR1 DFQATT, CDR2 SNEGSKA (reference sequence). The J segment lost 3 bases and the V segment lost 4 bases, leaving 7 bases of the junction unmatched. The CDR3 sequence is 15 residues long. The CDR3 region is CSANPGLAVYNEQFF. In DNA, the CDR3 is TGCAGTGCTAATCCGGGACTAGCAGTCTACAATGAGCAGTTCTTC.

The V and J genes are TRBV9 and TRBJ2-5; 15 nucleotides agree with TRBD2. In germline, CDR1 is SGDLS, CDR2 YYNGEE. The J segment lost 5 bases and the V segment lost 4 bases, leaving 9 bases of the junction unmatched. This CDR3 region has 17 residues. The CDR3 loop is CASSSRTSGRAHETQYF. DNA for the CDR3: TGTGCCAGCAGCTCCCGGACTAGCGGGAGGGCCCACGAGACCCAGTACTTC.

The V call is TRBV4-1, the J call TRBJ1-5; 7 nucleotides align to TRBD1. CDR1 and CDR2 from the germline V gene are MGHRA and YSYEKL. J lost 3 bases, V lost 0 bases, and 11 bases had no gene match. The CDR3 sequence is 18 residues long. For the CDR3, the DNA is TGCGCCAGCAGCCAAGATCCATTGGGACAGTCTATCAATCAGCCCCAGCATTTT. Translating gives CASSQDPLGQSINQPQHF.

In its sample, this clonotype was seen a few times. V is TRBV9 and J is TRBJ2-5, with unresolved D. Germline loops: CDR1 SGDLS, CDR2 YYNGEE. The CDR3 is 13 amino acids. Trimming removed 3 bases from V and 0 bases from J, with 6 bases in between. The DNA for the CDR3 is TGTGCCAGCAGCGCCGCCAACCAAGAGACCCAGTACTTC. Translated, it gives CASSAANQETQYF.

At least ten counts were recorded for this clonotype. The chain couples TRBV29-1 to TRBJ2-7; 8 bases fit TRBD1. V trimming: 7 bases; J trimming: 5 bases; junction bases outside the gene matches: 10. This CDR3 has 13 amino acids. CDR1 and CDR2 (germline): SQVTM, ANQGSEA. CDR3 bases: TGCAGCGCCTTGGGGGGACAGGACAACGAGCAGTACTTC. Residues: CSALGGQDNEQYF.

The rearrangement uses TRBV29-1 and TRBJ1-2; TRBD1 agrees at 9 bases. This CDR3 has 15 residues. V lost 6 bases and J lost 3; bases outside the gene matches: 11. Germline V gene lookup returns CDR1 SQVTM and CDR2 ANQGSEA. The CDR3 DNA follows: TGCAGCGTCGACGGTCCGGGACAGGGTGACTATGGCTACACCTTC. It is translated as CSVDGPGQGDYGYTF.

Many counts were recorded for this clonotype. The rearrangement uses TRBV29-1 and TRBJ2-5; perhaps TRBD2 as D (5 bases). The V end was cut by 4 bases, the J end by 5 bases, with 14 bases between. The CDR3 is 13 residues long. Germline V gene sequence: CDR1 SQVTM, CDR2 ANQGSEA. For the CDR3, the DNA is TGCAGCGTTGCTCGGGGAGTGGTCGAGACCCAGTACTTC. It translates to CSVARGVVETQYF. Full variable domain (remainder filled in from reference TRBV29-1 and TRBJ2-5): SAVISQKPSRDICQRGTSLTIQCQVDSQVTMMFWYRQQPGQSLTLIATANQGSEATYESGFVIDKFPISRPNLTFSTLTVSNMSPEDSSIYLCSVARGVVETQYFGPGTRLLVL.

The rearrangement links TRBV25-1 to TRBJ1-1; TRBD1 might be the D (6 bases). This CDR3 contains 15 residues. Germline-derived CDR1 and CDR2 are MGHDK and SYGVNS. Trimming removed 5 bases at V and 5 bases at J, with 18 bases between. The CDR3 nucleotides read TGTGCCAGCAGTCCGATCAGGGGTATTGAGACTGAAGCTTTCTTT. This sequence encodes CASSPIRGIETEAFF.